These 14 T cell receptor beta chains share one sample of origin, sequenced in a study of blood T cell repertoires in COVID-19. TCRdb keeps only in-frame clones here, not all; method: immunoSEQ multiplex PCR. Among 250,000 to 300,000 clones listed, roughly 90% were seen once. The sequenced material came from peripheral blood. Receptors were obtained from a woman in her 70s with COVID-19, enrolled during active disease.

The genes are TRBV9 and TRBJ1-3, with 8 bases matching TRBD1. CDR3 length equals 15 residues. Germline loops: CDR1 SGDLS, CDR2 YYNGEE. Trimming cost V 4 bases and J 0 bases; bases outside gene matches: 3. For the CDR3, the DNA is TGTGCCAGCAGCTCCACAGGGGGCTCTGGAAACACCATATATTTT. Translated: CASSSTGGSGNTIYF.

V is TRBV4-2 and J is TRBJ2-2; 9 bases are a match to TRBD1. The CDR3 runs 16 residues. CDR1 and CDR2 (germline): LGHNA, YNFKEQ. With 0 bases clipped from V and 6 bases from J, the junction kept 5 bases outside the gene matches. The CDR3 loop is CASSQDLGTGSGELFF. CDR3 DNA sequence: TGTGCCAGCAGCCAAGATTTGGGGACAGGGTCCGGGGAGCTGTTTTTT.

This chain links TRBV10-3 with TRBJ2-5, with D possibly matching TRBD2 (7 bases). V lost 8 bases and J lost 5, with 12 bases in between. The germline CDR1 and CDR2 sequences are ENHRY and SYGVKD. The CDR3 has 12 residues. The CDR3 protein is CAIRGGGETQYF. DNA for the CDR3: TGTGCCATCCGAGGGGGAGGGGAGACCCAGTACTTC.

The V gene is TRBV15, the J gene TRBJ2-7, with D possibly matching TRBD1 (6 bases). The germline V and J ends were trimmed by 1 base and 6 bases, with 13 bases remaining between them. CDR1 is LNHNV, CDR2 YYDKDF, per germline (reference sequence). The CDR3 consists of 14 residues. CDR3 residues: CATSRAGGDLEQYF. The DNA for the CDR3 is TGTGCCACCAGCAGAGCTGGGGGCGATCTCGAGCAGTACTTC.

The rearrangement links TRBV19 to TRBJ2-4, with D possibly matching TRBD2 (5 bases). This CDR3 comprises 16 residues. The V gene lost 3 bases and the J gene lost 2 bases, with 14 bases spanning the gap. Germline V gene data show CDR1 as LNHDA and CDR2 as SQIVND (reference sequence). The CDR3 region has the DNA TGTGCCAGTAGTATCTACGGGGAAGGGACCAAAAACATTCAGTACTTC. Protein: CASSIYGEGTKNIQYF.

The rearrangement links TRBV5-1 to TRBJ1-2; possible D gene TRBD1, 5 bases. V was trimmed by 2 bases and J by 1 base, leaving 12 bases between them. Germline values: CDR1 SGHRS, CDR2 YFSETQ. The CDR3 is 15 amino acids. The CDR3 nucleotides are TGCGCCAGCAGCTTAGCGACAGCCTTTAACTATGGCTACACCTTC. Encoded protein: CASSLATAFNYGYTF.

The chain combines TRBV18 with TRBJ2-4; the D is unclear. There are 12 residues in the CDR3. The V end lost 8 bases, the J end lost 2 bases, and 7 bases lay between the germline ends. Germline values: CDR1 KGHSH, CDR2 LQKENI. CDR3 sequence (DNA): TGTGCCAGCCCCCTAACCAAAAACATTCAGTACTTC. Residues: CASPLTKNIQYF.

This chain's CDR3 is CASSYRGGEALHTF. The CDR3 DNA follows: TGTGCCAGCAGTTACCGGGGGGGAGAAGCCCTTCACACCTTC. The J gene is TRBJ1-2, the V gene TRBV6-5, with D possibly matching TRBD1 (5 bases). From germline, CDR1 is MNHEY and CDR2 SVGAGI. The CDR3 has 14 residues. The germline V and J ends were trimmed by 2 bases and 12 bases, with 19 bases remaining between them.

The chain is built from TRBV7-9 and TRBJ1-1; 8 bases match TRBD1. Germline trimming cut 5 bases from V and 3 bases from J; bases unmatched to any gene: 5. This CDR3 contains 14 residues. Germline values: CDR1 SEHNR, CDR2 FQNEAQ (reference sequence). CDR3 sequence: CASSPRTGYTEAFF. As DNA, the CDR3 is TGTGCCAGCAGCCCCCGGACAGGGTACACTGAAGCTTTCTTT.

This clone was counted once. The chain employs TRBV19 and TRBJ1-3; 7 bases match TRBD1. The CDR3 is 15 residues long. Germline V CDR1 and CDR2: LNHDA, SQIVND (reference sequence). Germline trimming cut 6 bases from V and 0 bases from J; bases unmatched to any gene: 5. CDR3: CASRSPGGSGNTIYF. The DNA for the CDR3 is TGTGCCAGTAGGTCCCCAGGGGGCTCTGGAAACACCATATATTTT. Based on the CDR3 plus reference TRBV19 and TRBJ1-3, the full variable domain is DGGITQSPKYLFRKEGQNVTLSCEQNLNHDAMYWYRQDPGQGLRLIYYSQIVNDFQKGDIAEGYSVSREKKESFPLTVTSAQKNPTAFYLCASRSPGGSGNTIYFGEGSWLTVV.

The genes are TRBV5-6 and TRBJ2-1; weak D call: TRBD2 (6 bases). The V gene lost 5 bases and the J gene lost 10 bases, with 13 bases spanning the gap. CDR1 and CDR2 (germline): SGHDT, YYEEEE. The CDR3 consists of 12 residues. The CDR3: CASRYTGGEQFF. DNA of the CDR3: TGTGCCAGCAGGTATACAGGAGGGGAGCAGTTCTTC.

V and J are TRBV19 and TRBJ1-1; a possible D gene is TRBD1 (6 bases). Trimming took off 1 base at V and 5 bases at J, with 14 bases between the two ends. The CDR3 totals 15 residues. CDR1 and CDR2 (germline): LNHDA, SQIVND (reference sequence). The CDR3, as DNA: TGTGCCAGTAGTATAGTCGGGCAGGGGAGTACTGAAGCTTTCTTT. Residues: CASSIVGQGSTEAFF.

Comment on this clone: Other DNA sequences in the same sample also yield this CDR3. V and J are TRBV6-5 and TRBJ2-7, with 7 nucleotides matching TRBD1. The germline V gene has CDR1 MNHEY and CDR2 SVGAGI. The ends lost 0 bases at V and 2 bases at J; junction bases unmatched: 4. This CDR3 is built from 15 residues. CDR3 protein: CASSYSGGTTYEQYF. The CDR3 bases are TGTGCCAGCAGTTACTCAGGGGGCACCACCTACGAGCAGTACTTC.

J is TRBJ2-5 and V is TRBV3-1 (or the pseudogene TRBV3-2); 15 nucleotides match TRBD2. Germline loops: CDR1 LGHDT, CDR2 YNNKEL (reference sequence). This CDR3 has 18 residues. Losses at the gene ends were 0 bases for V and 7 bases for J; bases not matched to a gene: 9. The CDR3 nucleotides read TGTGCCAGCAGCCAAGAAGTTGGGACTAGCGGGGGGCGGGGGACCCAGTACTTC. Translating gives CASSQEVGTSGGRGTQYF.